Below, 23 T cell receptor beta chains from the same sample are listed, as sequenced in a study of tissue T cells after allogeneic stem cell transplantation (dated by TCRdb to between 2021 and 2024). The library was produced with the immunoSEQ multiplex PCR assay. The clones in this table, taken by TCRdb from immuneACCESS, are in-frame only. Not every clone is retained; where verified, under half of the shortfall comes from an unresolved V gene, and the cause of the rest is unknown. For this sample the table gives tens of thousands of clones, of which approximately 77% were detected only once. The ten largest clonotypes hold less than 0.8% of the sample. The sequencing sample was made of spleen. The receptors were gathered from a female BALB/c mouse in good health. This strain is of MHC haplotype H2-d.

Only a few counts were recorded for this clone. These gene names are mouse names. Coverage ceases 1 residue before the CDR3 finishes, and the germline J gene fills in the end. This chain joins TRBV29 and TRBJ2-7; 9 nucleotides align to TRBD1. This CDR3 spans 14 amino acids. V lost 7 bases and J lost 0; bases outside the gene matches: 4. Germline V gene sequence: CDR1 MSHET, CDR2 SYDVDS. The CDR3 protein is CASTGTGSSYEQYF. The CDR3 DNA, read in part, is TGTGCTAGCACCGGGACAGGGAGCTCCTATGAACAGTAC.

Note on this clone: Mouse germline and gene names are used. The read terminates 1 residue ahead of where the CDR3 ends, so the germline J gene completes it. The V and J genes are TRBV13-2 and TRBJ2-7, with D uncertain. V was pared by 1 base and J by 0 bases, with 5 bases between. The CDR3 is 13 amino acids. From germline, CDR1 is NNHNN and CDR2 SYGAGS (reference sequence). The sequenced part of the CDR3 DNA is TGTGCCAGCGGTGATTTGGACTCCTATGAACAGTAC. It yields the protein CASGDLDSYEQY. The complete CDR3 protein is CASGDLDSYEQYF.

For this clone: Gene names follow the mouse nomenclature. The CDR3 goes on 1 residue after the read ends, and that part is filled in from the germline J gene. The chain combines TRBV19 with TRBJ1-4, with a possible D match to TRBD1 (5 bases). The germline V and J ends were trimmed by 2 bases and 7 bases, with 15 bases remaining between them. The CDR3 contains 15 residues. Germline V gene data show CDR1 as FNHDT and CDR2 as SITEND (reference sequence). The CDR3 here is CASSMGGVYGERLFF. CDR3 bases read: TGTGCCAGCAGTATGGGGGGGGTTTATGGCGAAAGATTATTT.

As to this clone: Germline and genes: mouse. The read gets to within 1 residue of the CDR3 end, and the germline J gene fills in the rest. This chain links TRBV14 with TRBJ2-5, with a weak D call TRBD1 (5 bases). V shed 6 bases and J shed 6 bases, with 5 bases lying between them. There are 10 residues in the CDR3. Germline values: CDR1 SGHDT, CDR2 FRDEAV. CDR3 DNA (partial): TGTGCCAGCAAGGGGGACACCCAGTAC. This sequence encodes CASKGDTQY. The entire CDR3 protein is CASKGDTQYF.

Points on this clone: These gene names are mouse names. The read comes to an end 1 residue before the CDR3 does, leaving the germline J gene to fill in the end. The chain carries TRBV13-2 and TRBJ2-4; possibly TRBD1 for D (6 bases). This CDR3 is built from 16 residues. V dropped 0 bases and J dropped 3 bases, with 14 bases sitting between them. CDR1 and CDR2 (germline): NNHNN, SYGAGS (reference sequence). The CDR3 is CASGDGPTGTQNTLYF. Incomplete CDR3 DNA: TGTGCCAGCGGTGATGGCCCTACAGGGACGCAAAACACCTTGTAC.

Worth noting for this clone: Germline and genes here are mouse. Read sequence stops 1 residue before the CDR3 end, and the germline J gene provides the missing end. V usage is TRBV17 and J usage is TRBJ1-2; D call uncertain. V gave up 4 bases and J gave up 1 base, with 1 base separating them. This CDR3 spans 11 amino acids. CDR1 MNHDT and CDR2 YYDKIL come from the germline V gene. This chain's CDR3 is CASSKNSDYTF. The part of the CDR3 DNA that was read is TGTGCTAGCAGTAAAAACTCCGACTACACC.

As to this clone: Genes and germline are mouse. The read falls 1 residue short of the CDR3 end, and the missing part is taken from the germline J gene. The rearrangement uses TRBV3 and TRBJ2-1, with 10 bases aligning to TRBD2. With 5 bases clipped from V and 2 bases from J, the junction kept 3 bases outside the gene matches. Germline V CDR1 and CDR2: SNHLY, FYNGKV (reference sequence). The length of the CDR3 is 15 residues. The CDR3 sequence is CASSPGTGDYAEQFF. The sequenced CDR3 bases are TGTGCCAGCAGCCCTGGGACTGGGGACTATGCTGAGCAGTTC.

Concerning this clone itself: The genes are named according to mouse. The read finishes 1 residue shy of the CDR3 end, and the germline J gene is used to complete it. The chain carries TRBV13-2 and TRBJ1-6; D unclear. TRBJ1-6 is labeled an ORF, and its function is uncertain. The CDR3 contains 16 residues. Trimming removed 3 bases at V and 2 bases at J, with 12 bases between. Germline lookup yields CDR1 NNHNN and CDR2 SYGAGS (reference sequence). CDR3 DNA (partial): TGTGCCAGCGGTGCTACGGACGCAGCCTATAATTCGCCCCTCTAC. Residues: CASGATDAAYNSPLY. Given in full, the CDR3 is CASGATDAAYNSPLYF.

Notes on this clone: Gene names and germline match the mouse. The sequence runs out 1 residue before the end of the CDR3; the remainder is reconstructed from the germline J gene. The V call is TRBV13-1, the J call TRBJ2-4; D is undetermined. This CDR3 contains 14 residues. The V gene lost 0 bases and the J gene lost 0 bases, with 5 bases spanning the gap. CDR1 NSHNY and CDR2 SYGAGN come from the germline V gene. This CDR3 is CASSDARSQNTLYF. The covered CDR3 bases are TGTGCCAGCAGTGATGCAAGGAGTCAAAACACCTTGTAC.

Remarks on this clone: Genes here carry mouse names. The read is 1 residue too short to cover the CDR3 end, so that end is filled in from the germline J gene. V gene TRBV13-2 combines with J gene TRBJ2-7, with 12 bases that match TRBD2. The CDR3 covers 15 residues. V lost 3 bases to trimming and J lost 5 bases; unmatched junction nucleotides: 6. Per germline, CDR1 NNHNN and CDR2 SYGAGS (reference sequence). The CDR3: CASGGRDWGDHEQYF. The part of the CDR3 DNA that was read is TGTGCCAGCGGTGGAAGGGACTGGGGGGACCATGAACAGTAC.

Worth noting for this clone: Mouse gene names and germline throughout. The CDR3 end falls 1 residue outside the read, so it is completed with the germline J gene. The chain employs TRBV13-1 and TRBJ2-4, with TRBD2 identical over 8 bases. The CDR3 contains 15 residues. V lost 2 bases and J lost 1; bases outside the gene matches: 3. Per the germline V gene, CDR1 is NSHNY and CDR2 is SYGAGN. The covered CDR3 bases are TGTGCCAGCAGTGACCAGACTGGGGGTCAAAACACCTTGTAC. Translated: CASSDQTGGQNTLY. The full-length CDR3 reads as CASSDQTGGQNTLYF.

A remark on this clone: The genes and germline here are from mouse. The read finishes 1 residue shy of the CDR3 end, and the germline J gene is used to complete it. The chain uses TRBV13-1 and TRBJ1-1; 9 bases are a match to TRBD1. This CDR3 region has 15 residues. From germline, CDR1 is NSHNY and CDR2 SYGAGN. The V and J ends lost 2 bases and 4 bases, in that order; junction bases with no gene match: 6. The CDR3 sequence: CASSEGQGGGTEVFF. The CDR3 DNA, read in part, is TGTGCCAGCAGTGAGGGACAGGGAGGGGGCACAGAAGTCTTC.

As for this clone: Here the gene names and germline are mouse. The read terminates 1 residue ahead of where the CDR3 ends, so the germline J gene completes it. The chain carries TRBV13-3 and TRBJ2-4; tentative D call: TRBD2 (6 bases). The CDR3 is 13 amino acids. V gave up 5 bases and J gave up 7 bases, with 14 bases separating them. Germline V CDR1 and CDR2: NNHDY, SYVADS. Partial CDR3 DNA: TGTGCCAGCAGCCACCGGGACTCCTACACCTTGTAC. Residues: CASSHRDSYTLY. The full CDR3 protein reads CASSHRDSYTLYF.

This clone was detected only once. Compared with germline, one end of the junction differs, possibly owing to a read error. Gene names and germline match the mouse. CDR3 bases read: TGTGCCTGGGGTCTTGGGGGGACCCAAGACACCCAGTAC. This gives the protein CAWGLGGTQDTQY. The complete CDR3 protein is CAWGLGGTQDTQYF. The rearrangement links TRBV31 to TRBJ2-5; 7 bases are a match to TRBD2. Coverage ceases 1 residue before the CDR3 finishes, and the germline J gene fills in the end. This CDR3 contains 14 residues. The germline gives CDR1 GKSSPN, CDR2 SITVG.

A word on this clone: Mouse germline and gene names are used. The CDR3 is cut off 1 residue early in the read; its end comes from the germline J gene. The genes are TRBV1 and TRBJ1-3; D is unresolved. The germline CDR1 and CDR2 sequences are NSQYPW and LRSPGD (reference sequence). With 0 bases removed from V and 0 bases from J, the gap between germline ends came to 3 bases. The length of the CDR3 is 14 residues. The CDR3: CTCSADFSGNTLYF. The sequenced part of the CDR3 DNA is TGCACCTGCAGTGCAGATTTTTCTGGAAATACGCTCTAT.

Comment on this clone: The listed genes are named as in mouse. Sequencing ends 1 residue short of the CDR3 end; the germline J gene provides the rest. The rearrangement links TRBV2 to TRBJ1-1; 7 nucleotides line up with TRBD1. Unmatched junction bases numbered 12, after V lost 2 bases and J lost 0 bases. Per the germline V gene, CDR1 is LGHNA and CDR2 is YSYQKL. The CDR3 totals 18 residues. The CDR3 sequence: CASSQLPQRQGSNTEVFF. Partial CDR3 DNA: TGTGCCAGCAGCCAACTCCCTCAACGACAGGGATCAAACACAGAAGTCTTC.

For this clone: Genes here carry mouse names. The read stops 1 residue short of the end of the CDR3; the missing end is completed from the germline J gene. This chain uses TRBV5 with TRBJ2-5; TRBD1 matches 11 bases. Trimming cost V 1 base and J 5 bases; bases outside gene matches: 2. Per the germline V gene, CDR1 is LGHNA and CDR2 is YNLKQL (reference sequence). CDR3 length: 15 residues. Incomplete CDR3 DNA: TGTGCCAGCAGCCAAGTGGGGACAGGGGGAGACACCCAGTAC. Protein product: CASSQVGTGGDTQY. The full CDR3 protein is CASSQVGTGGDTQYF.

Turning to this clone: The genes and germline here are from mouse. Incomplete CDR3 DNA: TGTGCCAGCGGTGATGACTGGGGGGCCCTCTATGAACAGTAC. It yields the protein CASGDDWGALYEQY. The full CDR3 sequence reads CASGDDWGALYEQYF. The V gene is TRBV13-2, the J gene TRBJ2-7, with 9 bases matching TRBD2. Read data end 1 residue before the CDR3 end; the end is taken from the germline J gene. Trimming took 0 bases from V and 3 from J; bases not matched to a gene: 4. The CDR3 length is 15 residues. The germline CDR1 and CDR2 sequences are NNHNN and SYGAGS (reference sequence).

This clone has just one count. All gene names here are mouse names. CDR3 bases read: TGTGCCAGCAGTGATGCCTGGGGGGGCTACACCGGGCAGCTCTAC. Translated, it gives CASSDAWGGYTGQLY. Given in full, the CDR3 is CASSDAWGGYTGQLYF. The rearrangement joins TRBV13-3 to TRBJ2-2; TRBD2 matches 10 bases. With the read ending 1 residue before the CDR3 end, the germline J gene is used to fill in that end. Germline CDR1 and CDR2: NNHDY and SYVADS. CDR3 length equals 16 residues. V lost 0 bases and J lost 3; bases outside the gene matches: 2.

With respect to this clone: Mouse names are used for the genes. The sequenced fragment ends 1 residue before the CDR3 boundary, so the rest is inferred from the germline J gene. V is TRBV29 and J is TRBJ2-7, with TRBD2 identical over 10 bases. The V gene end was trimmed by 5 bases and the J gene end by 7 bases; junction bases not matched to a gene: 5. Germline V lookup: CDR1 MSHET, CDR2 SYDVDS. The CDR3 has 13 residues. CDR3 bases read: TGTGCTAGCAGTCCCCGGGACTGGGGAGAACAGTAC. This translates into CASSPRDWGEQY. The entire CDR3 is CASSPRDWGEQYF. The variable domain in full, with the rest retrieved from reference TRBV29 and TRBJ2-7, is DMKVTQMPRYLIKRMGENVLLECGQDMSHETMYWYRQDPGLGLQLIYISYDVDSNSEGDIPKGYRVSRKKREHFSLILDSAKTNQTSVYFCASSPRDWGEQYFGPGTRLTVL.

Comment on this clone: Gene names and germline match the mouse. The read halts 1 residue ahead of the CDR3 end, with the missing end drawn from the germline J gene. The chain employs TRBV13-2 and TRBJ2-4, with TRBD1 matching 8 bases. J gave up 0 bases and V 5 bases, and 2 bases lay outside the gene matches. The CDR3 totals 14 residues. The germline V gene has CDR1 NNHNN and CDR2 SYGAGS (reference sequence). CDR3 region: CASGQGASQNTLYF. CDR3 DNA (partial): TGTGCCAGCGGGCAGGGGGCTAGTCAAAACACCTTGTAC.

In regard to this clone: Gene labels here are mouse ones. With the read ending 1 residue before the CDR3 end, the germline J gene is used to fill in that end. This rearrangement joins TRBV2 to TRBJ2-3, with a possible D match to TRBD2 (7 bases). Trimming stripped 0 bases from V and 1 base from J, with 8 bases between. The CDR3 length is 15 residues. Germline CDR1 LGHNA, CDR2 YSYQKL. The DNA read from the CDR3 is TGTGCCAGCAGCCAAGAAGGGGGGCGTGCAGAAACGCTGTAT. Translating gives CASSQEGGRAETLY. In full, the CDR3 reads CASSQEGGRAETLYF.

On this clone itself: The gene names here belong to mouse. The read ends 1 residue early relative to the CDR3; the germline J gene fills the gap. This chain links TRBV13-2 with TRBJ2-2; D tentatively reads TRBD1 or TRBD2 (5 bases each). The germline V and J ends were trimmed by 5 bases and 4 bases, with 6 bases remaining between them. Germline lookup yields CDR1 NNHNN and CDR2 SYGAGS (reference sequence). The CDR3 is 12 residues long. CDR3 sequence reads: CASGGRTGQLYF. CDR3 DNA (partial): TGTGCCAGCGGGGGGCGCACCGGGCAGCTCTAC.